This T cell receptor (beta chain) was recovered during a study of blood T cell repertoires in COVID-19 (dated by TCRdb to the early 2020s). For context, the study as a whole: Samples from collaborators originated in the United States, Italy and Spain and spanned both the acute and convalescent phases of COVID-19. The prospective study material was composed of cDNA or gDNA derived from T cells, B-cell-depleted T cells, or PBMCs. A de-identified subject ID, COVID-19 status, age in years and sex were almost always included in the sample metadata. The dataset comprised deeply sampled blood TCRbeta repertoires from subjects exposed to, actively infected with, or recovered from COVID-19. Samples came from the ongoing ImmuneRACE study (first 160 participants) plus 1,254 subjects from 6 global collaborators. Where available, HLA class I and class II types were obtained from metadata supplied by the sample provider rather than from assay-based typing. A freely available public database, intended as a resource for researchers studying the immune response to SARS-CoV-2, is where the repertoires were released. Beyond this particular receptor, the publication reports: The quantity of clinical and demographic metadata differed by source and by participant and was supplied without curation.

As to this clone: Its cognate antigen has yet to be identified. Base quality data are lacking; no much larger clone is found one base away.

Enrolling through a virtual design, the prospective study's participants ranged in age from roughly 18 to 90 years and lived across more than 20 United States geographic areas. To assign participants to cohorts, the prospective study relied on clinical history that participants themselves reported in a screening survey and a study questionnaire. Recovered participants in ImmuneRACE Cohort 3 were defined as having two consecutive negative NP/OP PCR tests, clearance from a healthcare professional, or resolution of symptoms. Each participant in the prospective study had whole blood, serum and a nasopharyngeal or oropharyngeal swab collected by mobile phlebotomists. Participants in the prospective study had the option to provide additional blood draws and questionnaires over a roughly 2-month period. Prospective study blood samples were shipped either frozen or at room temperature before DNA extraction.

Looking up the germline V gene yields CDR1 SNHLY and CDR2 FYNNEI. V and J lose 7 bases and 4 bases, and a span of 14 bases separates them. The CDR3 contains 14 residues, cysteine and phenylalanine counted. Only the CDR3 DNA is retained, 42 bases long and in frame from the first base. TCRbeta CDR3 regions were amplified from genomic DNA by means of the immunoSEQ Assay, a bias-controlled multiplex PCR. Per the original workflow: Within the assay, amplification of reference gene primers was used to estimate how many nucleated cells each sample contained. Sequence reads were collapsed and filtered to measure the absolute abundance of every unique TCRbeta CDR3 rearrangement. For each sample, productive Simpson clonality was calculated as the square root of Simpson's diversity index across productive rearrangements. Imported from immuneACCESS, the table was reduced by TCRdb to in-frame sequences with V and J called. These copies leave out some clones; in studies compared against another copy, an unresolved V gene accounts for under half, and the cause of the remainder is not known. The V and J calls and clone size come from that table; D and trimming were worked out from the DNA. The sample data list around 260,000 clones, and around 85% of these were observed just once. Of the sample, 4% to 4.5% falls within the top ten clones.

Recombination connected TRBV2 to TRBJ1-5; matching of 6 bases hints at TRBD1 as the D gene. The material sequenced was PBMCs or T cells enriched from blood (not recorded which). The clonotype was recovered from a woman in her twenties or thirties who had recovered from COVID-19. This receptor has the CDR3 CASNPDRKNQPQHF. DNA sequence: TGTGCCAGCAATCCAGACAGGAAGAATCAGCCCCAGCATTTT.